The sequence of this TCR beta chain was determined in a study of radiotherapy plus CTLA-4 blockade in lung cancer. This CDR3 spans 15 amino acids. Germline V gene data show CDR1 as SGHTA and CDR2 as FQGTGA. Unmatched junction bases numbered 6, after V lost 5 bases and J lost 1 base. Measured with immunoSEQ multiplex PCR; TCRdb has only the in-frame clones, and not every one. The table records 80,000 or so clones, about four fifths of them present only once. The J gene is TRBJ1-1, the V gene TRBV7-3; TRBD1 matches 8 bases. The source was peripheral blood, collected from a patient treated with radiotherapy plus ipilimumab. This receptor was taken from a human donor with non-small cell lung cancer who had a partial response to radiotherapy plus ipilimumab. Some clones in this sample may be carry-over from other donors' samples. CDR3 bases: TGTGCCAGCAGCCTTCAGGGGGCCACGAACACTGAAGCTTTCTTT. Residues: CASSLQGATNTEAFF. Supplemented by reference TRBV7-3 and TRBJ1-1, the full variable domain reads GAGVSQTPSNKVTEKGKYVELRCDPISGHTALYWYRQSLGQGPEFLIYFQGTGAADDSGLPNDRFFAVRPEGSVSTLKIQRTERGDSAVYLCASSLQGATNTEAFFGQGTRLTVV.